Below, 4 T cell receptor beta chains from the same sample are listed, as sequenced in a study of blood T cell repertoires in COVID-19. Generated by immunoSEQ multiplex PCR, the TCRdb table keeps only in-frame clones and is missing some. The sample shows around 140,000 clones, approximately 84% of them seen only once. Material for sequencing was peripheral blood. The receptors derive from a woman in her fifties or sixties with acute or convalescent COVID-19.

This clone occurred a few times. CDR3: CASSLASNSYEQYF. The CDR3 bases are TGTGCCAGCAGCTTGGCGTCTAACTCCTACGAGCAGTACTTC. The genes are TRBV5-4 and TRBJ2-7; D is uncertain. This CDR3 contains 14 residues. Trimming removed 0 bases from V and 0 bases from J, with 7 bases in between. The germline CDR1 and CDR2 sequences are SGHNT and YYREEE (reference sequence).

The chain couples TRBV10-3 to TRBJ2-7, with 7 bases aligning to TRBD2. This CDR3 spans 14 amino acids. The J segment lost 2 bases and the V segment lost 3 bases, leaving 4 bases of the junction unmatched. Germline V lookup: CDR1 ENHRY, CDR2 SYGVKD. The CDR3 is CAISDKAGTYEQYF. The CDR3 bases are TGTGCCATCAGTGATAAAGCGGGGACCTACGAGCAGTACTTC.

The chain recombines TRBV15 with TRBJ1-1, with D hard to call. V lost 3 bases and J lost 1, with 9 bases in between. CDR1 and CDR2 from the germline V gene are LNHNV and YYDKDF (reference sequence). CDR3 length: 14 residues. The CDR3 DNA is TGTGCCACCAGCAGTATATTACAGAACACTGAAGCTTTCTTT. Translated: CATSSILQNTEAFF. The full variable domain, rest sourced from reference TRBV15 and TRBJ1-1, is DAMVIQNPRYQVTQFGKPVTLSCSQTLNHNVMYWYQQKSSQAPKLLFHYYDKDFNNEADTPDNFQSRRPNTSFCFLDIRSPGLGDTAMYLCATSSILQNTEAFFGQGTRLTVV.

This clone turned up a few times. As DNA, the CDR3 is TGTGCCAGCAGCTACTCCGGACAGGGATTCACTGAAGCTTTCTTT. Protein sequence: CASSYSGQGFTEAFF. This chain links TRBV28 with TRBJ1-1, with TRBD1 matching over 8 bases. J lost 4 bases, V lost 6 bases, and 10 bases had no gene match. This CDR3 has 15 residues. Germline CDR1 is MDHEN and CDR2 is SYDVKM.